Detailed here is one TCR beta chain. The CDR3 consists of 14 residues. V lost 3 bases to trimming and J lost 2 bases; unmatched junction nucleotides: 4. The germline V gene has CDR1 SGHRS and CDR2 YFSETQ. PCR used 60 Vbeta primers and 13 Jbeta primers. The method was immunoSEQ multiplex PCR; TCRdb's version includes in-frame clones alone and lacks a portion of them. The sample has 70,000 or so clones; around 82% are singletons. This sample is part of a study of cytomegalovirus exposure and HLA in healthy donors. The sample was PBMCs. This TCR was sampled from a man aged 18 to 29 in good health and CMV-seropositive. The chain combines TRBV5-1 with TRBJ2-7; 8 bases align to TRBD1. CDR3 in DNA: TGCGCCAGCAGCTCCGGGGACAGGACCTACGAGCAGTACTTC. Translating it yields CASSSGDRTYEQYF.